This passage covers 22 T cell receptor beta chains from one sample sequenced in a study of Ad26.COV2.S vaccination and SARS-CoV-2 variants. The table came from immunoSEQ multiplex PCR; TCRdb's copy has only in-frame clones and leaves some out. Seen here are around 320,000 clones, roughly 80% observed once, and the top ten hold 2.1%. The treatment is: roughly 20 received Ad26.COV2.S at low or high dose, single or two shots; 5 received placebo; per-sample allocation not given. Sampling occurred on day 63 after the first vaccine or placebo injection. The sequences come from peripheral blood, collected in a trial of Ad26.COV2.S vaccine versus placebo. The receptor set was obtained from a person aged 18-60 years who received the Ad26.COV2.S COVID-19 vaccine or a placebo.

This chain joins TRBV18 and TRBJ1-5; D unclear. The length of the CDR3 is 14 residues. The ends were cut back, 2 bases at V and 7 bases at J, with 12 bases in the middle. The germline CDR1 and CDR2 sequences are KGHSH and LQKENI. The CDR3 coding sequence is TGTGCCAGCTCACCAGCTTTGTCGGGCCAGCCCCAGCATTTT. Translated, it gives CASSPALSGQPQHF.

The J gene is TRBJ1-2, the V gene TRBV27; 7 bases map to TRBD1. V gave up 5 bases and J gave up 7 bases; unmatched junction bases: 13. Germline V CDR1 and CDR2: MNHEY, SMNVEV (reference sequence). This CDR3 contains 15 residues. For the CDR3, the DNA is TGTGCCAGCAGTCGAACCTTAGGGGGCGGGGCTGGCTACACCTTC. It specifies CASSRTLGGGAGYTF.

CDR3 DNA: TGTGCCAGCAGCCTTCGGGGGACAGGTAATTCACCCCTCCACTTT. Amino acids: CASSLRGTGNSPLHF. The chain is built from TRBV3-1 (or the pseudogene TRBV3-2) and TRBJ1-6, with 8 bases fitting TRBD1. V dropped 4 bases and J dropped 6; count of bases not matched to a gene: 5. Germline-derived CDR1 and CDR2 are LGHDT and YNNKEL (reference sequence). The CDR3 contains 15 residues.

This chain uses TRBV4-1 with TRBJ1-3, with 8 bases that match TRBD1. V lost 3 bases to trimming and J lost 4 bases; unmatched junction nucleotides: 8. The germline gives CDR1 MGHRA, CDR2 YSYEKL. CDR3 length equals 16 residues. The CDR3 coding sequence is TGCGCCAGCAGCCATGCGGCCCGGGACAGGGGAAACACCATATATTTT. Protein: CASSHAARDRGNTIYF.

J is TRBJ2-3 and V is TRBV7-9, with a tentative D call TRBD2 (5 bases). The germline gives CDR1 SEHNR, CDR2 FQNEAQ (reference sequence). Deletions cut 8 bases from V and 2 bases from J, with 11 bases between. This CDR3 spans 13 amino acids. CDR3: CASGKRTTDTQYF. In nucleotides, the CDR3 is TGTGCCAGCGGTAAGCGGACCACAGATACGCAGTATTTT. The whole variable domain, remainder taken from reference TRBV7-9 and TRBJ2-3, is DTGVSQNPRHKITKRGQNVTFRCDPISEHNRLYWYRQTLGQGPEFLTYFQNEAQLEKSRLLSDRFSAERPKGSFSTLEIQRTEQGDSAMYLCASGKRTTDTQYFGPGTRLTVL.

V and J are TRBV5-1 and TRBJ2-6; D unclear. Trimming took 0 bases from V and 0 from J, leaving 7 bases between them. Germline CDR1 reads SGHRS; CDR2 reads YFSETQ. The CDR3 is 16 residues long. CDR3 region: CASSLAAVSGANVLTF. The CDR3 DNA is TGCGCCAGCAGCTTGGCCGCAGTCTCTGGGGCCAACGTCCTGACTTTC.

The chain recombines TRBV7-6 with TRBJ1-5; D perhaps matches TRBD1 (5 bases). This CDR3 comprises 19 residues. CDR1 and CDR2 (germline): SGHVS, FNYEAQ. V dropped 10 bases and J dropped 0 bases, with 28 bases sitting between them. CDR3 DNA: TGTGCCACCAATGCCCGGGACGGTCTTCCCCCATATAGCAATCAGCCCCAGCATTTT. This encodes CATNARDGLPPYSNQPQHF.

This clone came up many times. The chain recombines TRBV3-1 (or the pseudogene TRBV3-2) with TRBJ2-1; D is undetermined. Germline V gene sequence: CDR1 LGHDT, CDR2 YNNKEL (reference sequence). Trimming pared 4 bases from V and 9 bases from J, leaving 13 bases between. This CDR3 has 13 residues. CDR3 sequence (DNA): TGTGCCAGCAGCCCTAGATCGACATTTGAGCAGTTCTTC. This translates into CASSPRSTFEQFF.

This sequence joins TRBV6-5 and TRBJ1-1; no reliable D call. The CDR3 is made up of 14 amino acids. The germline V gene encodes CDR1 MNHEY and CDR2 SVGAGI. V was clipped by 7 bases and J by 4 bases, with 16 bases between them. The CDR3 loop is CASTSLDRSTEAFF. The CDR3 DNA reads TGTGCCAGCACCTCCCTGGACCGAAGCACTGAAGCTTTCTTT.

The chain carries TRBV28 and TRBJ1-4; perhaps TRBD1 as D (5 bases). Trimming shortened V by 5 bases and J by 6 bases, and 16 bases separated the two germline ends. The CDR3 is made up of 15 amino acids. CDR1 is MDHEN, CDR2 SYDVKM, per germline. In DNA form, the CDR3 reads TGTGCCAGCAGTACCGCCGGTGGGGGGGATGAAAAACTGTTTTTT. Translation: CASSTAGGGDEKLFF.

The chain has TRBV6-5 and TRBJ1-2, with 8 bases identical to TRBD1. In germline, CDR1 is MNHEY, CDR2 SVGAGI. The CDR3 covers 16 residues. The V segment lost 8 bases and the J segment 0 bases; nucleotides outside the gene matches: 11. The CDR3 DNA sequence: TGTGCCAGCCGTTTTGCAGGGGGCCAATCTAACTATGGCTACACCTTC. Translation gives CASRFAGGQSNYGYTF.

The chain couples TRBV2 to TRBJ1-2; unclear D gene. Trimming pared 2 bases from V and 8 bases from J, leaving 12 bases between. In germline, CDR1 is SNHLY, CDR2 FYNNEI. The CDR3 sequence is 13 residues long. CDR3 nucleotides: TGTGCCAGCAGTGAACGAGGCCCATCAGGCTACACCTTC. Its protein product is CASSERGPSGYTF.

The chain carries TRBV5-1 and TRBJ1-4; a possible D gene is TRBD1 (6 bases). V lost 0 bases to trimming and J lost 8 bases, with 20 bases between them. The CDR3 has 17 residues. Per germline, CDR1 SGHRS and CDR2 YFSETQ. The CDR3 spells CASSLGIFVDSSEKLFF. The CDR3 nucleotides read TGCGCCAGCAGCTTGGGGATCTTTGTGGACAGTTCCGAAAAACTGTTTTTT.

V is TRBV9 and J is TRBJ2-2; D not certain. Germline-derived CDR1 and CDR2 are SGDLS and YYNGEE. V was cut by 0 bases and J by 3 bases, with 6 bases left in between. The CDR3 is made up of 14 amino acids. The chain's CDR3 is CASSVAGYTGELFF. The CDR3 nucleotides are TGTGCCAGCAGCGTAGCCGGGTACACCGGGGAGCTGTTTTTT.

The rearrangement uses TRBV2 and TRBJ1-2; 8 bases map to TRBD1. The ends lost 6 bases at V and 7 bases at J; junction bases unmatched: 7. This CDR3 spans 13 amino acids. Germline CDR1 and CDR2: SNHLY and FYNNEI. In DNA, the CDR3 is TGTGCCAGCAGCCGGACAGGGCTAGGTGGCTACACCTTC. Translation: CASSRTGLGGYTF.

The chain joins TRBV25-1 to TRBJ1-5; TRBD1 matches at 8 bases. Germline V gives CDR1 MGHDK, CDR2 SYGVNS. The ends lost 7 bases at V and 2 bases at J; junction bases unmatched: 7. The CDR3 spans 15 residues. DNA for the CDR3: TGTGCCAGCATGGACGACAGGGGAGGCAATCAGCCCCAGCATTTT. Encoded protein: CASMDDRGGNQPQHF. Combining the CDR3 with reference TRBV25-1 and TRBJ1-5 gives the whole variable domain EADIYQTPRYLVIGTGKKITLECSQTMGHDKMYWYQQDPGMELHLIHYSYGVNSTEKGDLSSESTVSRIRTEHFPLTLESARPSHTSQYLCASMDDRGGNQPQHFGDGTRLSIL.

The genes are TRBV4-1 and TRBJ2-1; TRBD1 is a possible D gene (5 bases). The CDR3 is 15 residues long. CDR1 MGHRA and CDR2 YSYEKL come from the germline V gene. V was trimmed by 5 bases and J by 0 bases, leaving 11 bases between them. The CDR3 reads CASSYRQSSYNEQFF. The CDR3 bases are TGCGCCAGCAGCTACCGACAGTCCTCCTACAATGAGCAGTTCTTC.

The V and J genes are TRBV5-5 and TRBJ2-3; 13 nucleotides line up with TRBD2. J lost 3 bases, V lost 0 bases, and 4 bases had no gene match. CDR3 size: 17 residues. Germline V gene lookup returns CDR1 SGHKS and CDR2 YYEKEE (reference sequence). CDR3 in amino acids: CASSLALAGGPTDTQYF. DNA for the CDR3: TGTGCCAGCAGCTTGGCACTAGCGGGGGGGCCAACAGATACGCAGTATTTT.

The chain couples TRBV24-1 to TRBJ1-5; D gene uncertain. Per germline, CDR1 KGHDR and CDR2 SFDVKD. This CDR3 has 16 amino acids. V gave up 4 bases and J gave up 0 bases, with 12 bases separating them. CDR3 nucleotide sequence: TGTGCCACCAGTGACACAGACACGTTTAGCAATCAGCCCCAGCATTTT. Translating gives CATSDTDTFSNQPQHF.

The sample holds one count of this clone. V and J are TRBV9 and TRBJ2-1; 7 bases map to TRBD2. This CDR3 has 14 amino acids. CDR1 is SGDLS and CDR2 is YYNGEE in the germline V gene. The J segment lost 5 bases and the V segment lost 4 bases, leaving 6 bases of the junction unmatched. The CDR3, as DNA: TGTGCCAGCAGCCCCGCCGGGAGGAACAATGAGCAGTTCTTC. Amino acids: CASSPAGRNNEQFF.

This sequence joins TRBV30 and TRBJ1-1, with D unresolved. CDR3 size: 12 residues. The germline V gene has CDR1 GTSNPN and CDR2 SVGIG (reference sequence). With 2 bases removed from V and 0 bases from J, the gap between germline ends came to 4 bases. The CDR3 sequence: CAWSPLNTEAFF. Written as DNA, the CDR3 is TGTGCCTGGAGTCCTTTGAACACTGAAGCTTTCTTT.

This chain connects TRBV6-7 to TRBJ2-5; 9 bases are shared with TRBD2. TRBV6-7 is an open reading frame, and its role is uncertain. The junction had 8 bases not matched to a gene; V was cut back by 4 bases and J by 5 bases. The CDR3 consists of 15 residues. The CDR3 sequence: CASSSHSGGQETQYF. The CDR3 DNA reads TGTGCCAGCAGTTCCCATAGCGGGGGACAGGAGACCCAGTACTTC.